Listed below are T cell receptor beta chains from one sample, sequenced in a study of identical twins. TCRdb recomputed calls from the 5' RACE reads with MiXCR, one row per CDR3 protein. In the table there are roughly 630,000 distinct CDR3 sequences, under 8.5% of which are singletons. These same records also appear under a second study, on yellow fever vaccine responses in identical twins.

The sequenced sample consisted of PBMCs. The receptors here all came from a woman between 18 and 30 years old in good health. The CDR3 runs from the conserved cysteine through the conserved F or W.

j_call	v_call	cdr3_length	cdr3_aa
TRBJ2-1	TRBV28	15	CASSFGTGTGLEQFF
TRBJ2-7	TRBV6-1	14	CASSAITGAYEQYF
TRBJ2-1	TRBV7-3	13	CASSLNRAHEQFF
TRBJ2-1	TRBV28	12	CASRGPYNEQFF
TRBJ2-2	TRBV19	17	CASSIDPTGRSTGELFF
TRBJ2-1	TRBV7-8	17	CASSRGTSGFSYNEQFF
TRBJ2-1	TRBV4-1	16	CASSQDPAGDYNEQFF
TRBJ1-2	TRBV12-3/TRBV12-4	12	CASSLAPESYTF
TRBJ2-2	TRBV28	12	CATRTLTGELFF
TRBJ2-3	TRBV19	15	CASSIQGHLTDTQYF
TRBJ2-3	TRBV24-1	19	CATSDRLAGGLYAWDTQYF
TRBJ2-3	TRBV20-1	10	CSARLDTQYF
TRBJ2-2	TRBV7-8	14	CASSEQGATGELFF
TRBJ2-1	TRBV12-3/TRBV12-4	18	CASNLKGMVLLSYNEQFF
TRBJ1-1	TRBV27	14	CASKGARLGTEAFF
TRBJ2-1	TRBV4-1	14	CASSPGQGAGEQFF
TRBJ2-7	TRBV5-1	15	CASSSRSGRAYEQYF